This is a list of T cell receptor beta chains from one sample in a study of shared clonotypes between healthy human individuals. TCRdb's table, derived via immunoSEQ multiplex PCR, lists solely in-frame clones and lacks some. The sample carries approximately 500,000 clones, 60% to 80% recorded once. Sequencing used PBMCs. These receptors all stem from a middle-aged woman in good health. Some clones in this sample may be carry-over from other donors' samples. The CDR3 runs from the conserved cysteine through the conserved F or W. The D gene is left open where the match is weak. Clone size is given for some rows only: seen once, a few or many times, or a class if the clone is expanded.

CDR3aa,CDR3nt,v_gene,j_gene,d_gene,abundance
CASSSGQGKTF,TGTGCCAGCAGTTCAGGACAGGGCAAGACCTTC,TRBV28,TRBJ1-2,TRBD1,.
CASSARGISSPLHF,TGTGCCAGCAGCGCCCGGGGGATAAGTTCACCCCTCCACTTT,TRBV6-1,TRBJ1-6,.,.
CASIWTGHNEQFF,TGTGCCAGCATCTGGACAGGGCACAATGAGCAGTTCTTC,TRBV7-2,TRBJ2-1,TRBD1,.
CASSLEGTAYNEQFF,TGTGCCAGCAGCTTAGAAGGGACAGCTTACAATGAGCAGTTCTTC,TRBV11-3,TRBJ2-1,TRBD1,.
CASSLDHNTPPLYF,TGTGCCAGCAGCTTAGATCATAACACCCCCCCTCTTTACTTC,TRBV11-2,TRBJ2-7,.,few
CASSGGIVAEQFF,TGTGCCAGCAGTGGAGGGATAGTCGCTGAGCAGTTCTTC,TRBV25-1,TRBJ2-1,.,.
CSVSAGGTGELFF,TGCAGCGTTAGCGCAGGGGGGACCGGGGAGCTGTTTTTT,TRBV29-1,TRBJ2-2,.,.
CASSPRASQETQYF,TGTGCCAGCAGCCCCCGGGCGTCGCAAGAGACCCAGTACTTC,TRBV11-2,TRBJ2-5,.,.
CASRRTGGAETQYF,TGTGCCAGCAGGCGGACAGGGGGCGCGGAGACCCAGTACTTC,TRBV28,TRBJ2-5,TRBD1,.
CASSLGERSSGKRETQYF,TGTGCCAGCAGCTTAGGCGAGAGGTCTAGCGGGAAGAGGGAGACCCAGTACTTC,TRBV11-1,TRBJ2-5,TRBD2,.
CATSRDRGAEQYF,TGTGCCACCAGCAGAGATCGGGGAGCCGAGCAGTACTTC,TRBV15,TRBJ2-7,.,.
CASRGYNEQFF,TGTGCCAGCAGAGGTTACAATGAGCAGTTCTTC,TRBV7-2,TRBJ2-1,.,.
CASSTRTSGINEQFF,TGTGCCAGCAGTACGAGGACTAGCGGGATAAATGAGCAGTTCTTC,TRBV6-1,TRBJ2-1,TRBD2,.
CASSLASAEETTYEQYF,TGTGCCAGCAGCTTAGCCAGTGCTGAAGAGACTACCTACGAGCAGTACTTC,TRBV7-4,TRBJ2-7,.,.
CASSPTSSSYNEQFF,TGTGCCAGCAGCCCAACGTCTTCCTCCTACAATGAGCAGTTCTTC,TRBV11-2,TRBJ2-1,.,.
CASSLVSQGWGTQYF,TGTGCCAGCAGCTTGGTTTCGCAGGGATGGGGGACCCAGTACTTC,TRBV5-6,TRBJ2-5,.,.
CASRLRGSSEAFF,TGTGCCAGCAGATTGAGGGGGAGTTCTGAAGCTTTCTTT,TRBV28,TRBJ1-1,.,.
CASSVDSSTDTQYF,TGTGCCAGCAGCGTAGACTCTAGCACAGATACGCAGTATTTT,TRBV9,TRBJ2-3,.,few
CASSLFNNEQFF,TGTGCCAGCAGTCTCTTCAACAATGAGCAGTTCTTC,TRBV7-2,TRBJ2-1,.,.
CASSGTGSYGYTF,TGTGCCAGTAGTGGGACAGGCAGCTATGGCTACACCTTC,TRBV19,TRBJ1-2,TRBD1,.
CASRRHLNYGYTF,TGTGCCAGCAGGAGGCATTTGAACTATGGCTACACCTTC,TRBV6-1,TRBJ1-2,.,.
CASSSGGTGANVLTF,TGTGCCAGCAGTTCGGGAGGGACTGGGGCCAACGTCCTGACTTTC,TRBV28,TRBJ2-6,TRBD2,.
CASSLYVTDTQYF,TGTGCCAGCAGTTTATACGTGACAGATACGCAGTATTTT,TRBV28,TRBJ2-3,.,once
CASSPQGLKLFF,TGTGCCAGCTCACCACAGGGGTTGAAACTGTTTTTT,TRBV18,TRBJ1-4,.,.
CASSFVGDTQYF,TGTGCCAGCAGCTTTGTAGGCGATACGCAGTATTTT,TRBV7-3,TRBJ2-3,.,.
CASSNRYEQYF,TGTGCCAGCAGTAATCGATACGAGCAGTACTTC,TRBV6-5,TRBJ2-7,.,.
CASAERDEQFF,TGTGCCAGCGCGGAGCGGGATGAGCAGTTCTTC,TRBV5-4,TRBJ2-1,.,.
CASSLLDRETQYF,TGTGCCAGCAGCTTGTTAGACAGAGAGACCCAGTACTTC,TRBV5-8,TRBJ2-5,.,.
CASSLRQVGQPQHF,TGTGCCAGCAGCTTAAGACAGGTGGGTCAGCCCCAGCATTTT,TRBV7-3,TRBJ1-5,.,few
CASSLLGGPGDTEAFF,TGTGCCAGCAGTCTTCTTGGGGGACCGGGGGACACTGAAGCTTTCTTT,TRBV7-3,TRBJ1-1,.,few
CASSPTSGQETQYF,TGTGCCAGCTCCCCGACTAGCGGCCAAGAGACCCAGTACTTC,TRBV18,TRBJ2-5,TRBD2,once
CASSVDLGEEQPQHF,TGTGCCAGTAGCGTGGACCTGGGCGAGGAGCAGCCCCAGCATTTT,TRBV19,TRBJ1-5,.,.
CASSPILENTIYF,TGTGCCAGCAGCCCTATTCTTGAAAACACCATATATTTT,TRBV7-9,TRBJ1-3,.,.
CASSQGLAGGTDTQYF,TGTGCCAGTAGTCAGGGACTAGCGGGAGGCACAGATACGCAGTATTTT,TRBV19,TRBJ2-3,TRBD2,once
CASSRDSGSYEQYF,TGTGCCAGCAGCCGGGACAGCGGATCCTACGAGCAGTACTTC,TRBV6-1,TRBJ2-7,TRBD1,.
CASGTQADTQYF,TGTGCCAGCGGAACACAAGCAGATACGCAGTATTTT,TRBV7-9,TRBJ2-3,.,.
CASSKRTRETLAPQETQYF,TGTGCCAGCAGTAAAAGAACTCGGGAGACCCTAGCTCCCCAAGAGACCCAGTACTTC,TRBV28,TRBJ2-5,.,.
CASRRTANNEQFF,TGTGCCAGCAGAAGGACAGCAAACAATGAGCAGTTCTTC,TRBV6-1,TRBJ2-1,.,.
CASSLAGAKNIQYF,TGTGCCAGCAGCCTAGCGGGAGCCAAAAACATTCAGTACTTC,TRBV4-2,TRBJ2-4,TRBD2,.
CASSAGLASNEQFF,TGTGCCAGCAGCGCCGGACTAGCGAGCAATGAGCAGTTCTTC,TRBV6-5,TRBJ2-1,TRBD2,.
CASSASRDRGPKVAFF,TGTGCCAGCAGCGCGTCGAGGGACAGGGGGCCCAAGGTAGCTTTCTTT,TRBV5-4,TRBJ1-1,TRBD1,.
CASGAAKNIQYF,TGTGCCAGCGGGGCGGCCAAAAACATTCAGTACTTC,TRBV6-5,TRBJ2-4,.,few
CASSPPGSGANVLTF,TGTGCCAGCTCACCACCAGGGTCTGGGGCCAACGTCCTGACTTTC,TRBV18,TRBJ2-6,.,.
CASGPGSGRKETQYF,TGTGCCAGCGGACCCGGGAGCGGGAGGAAAGAGACCCAGTACTTC,TRBV28,TRBJ2-5,TRBD2,.
CASSPWGGRARDTQYF,TGTGCCAGCAGCCCCTGGGGCGGGAGGGCCAGGGATACGCAGTATTTT,TRBV11-2,TRBJ2-3,TRBD2,few
CASSYHGGEWNSPLHF,TGTGCCAGCAGCTATCATGGGGGGGAATGGAATTCACCCCTCCACTTT,TRBV28,TRBJ1-6,.,.
CASSQSTGALYEQYF,TGTGCCAGCAGCCAATCGACAGGGGCCTTGTACGAGCAGTACTTC,TRBV14,TRBJ2-7,TRBD1,.
CASSLSRETTGELFF,TGTGCCAGCAGTTTATCGAGGGAAACCACCGGGGAGCTGTTTTTT,TRBV27,TRBJ2-2,.,once